A single sample gave rise to the 17 T cell receptor beta chains below, sequenced in a study of Tregs in tolerant kidney transplant recipients. Assay: immunoSEQ multiplex PCR; the TCRdb copy retains only in-frame clones and omits some. The sample includes 50,000 to 65,000 clones. The sample was CD4+ T cells from blood, taken before the transplant. The receptors were gathered from a human donor who received a combined kidney and bone marrow transplant.

Turning to this clone: The read comes to an end 3 residues before the CDR3 does, leaving the germline J gene to fill in the end. The V call is TRBV19, the J call TRBJ2-3, with TRBD2 matching over 11 bases. CDR1 LNHDA and CDR2 SQIVND come from the germline V gene (reference sequence). The CDR3 runs 13 residues. The V segment lost 10 bases and the J segment 3 bases; nucleotides outside the gene matches: 3. CDR3 DNA, as far as it was read: TGTGCCACTTTAGCGGGAGGGACAGATACG. The encoded protein is CATLAGGTDT. The whole CDR3 is CATLAGGTDTQYF. Based on the CDR3 plus reference TRBV19 and TRBJ2-3, the full variable domain is DGGITQSPKYLFRKEGQNVTLSCEQNLNHDAMYWYRQDPGQGLRLIYYSQIVNDFQKGDIAEGYSVSREKKESFPLTVTSAQKNPTAFYLCATLAGGTDTQYFGPGTRLTVL.

With respect to this clone: With the read ending 3 residues before the CDR3 end, the germline J gene is used to fill in that end. The V call is TRBV6-2 or TRBV6-3, the J call TRBJ1-2; the match to TRBD1 covers 8 bases. CDR3 length: 16 residues. V lost 6 bases to trimming and J lost 3 bases; unmatched junction nucleotides: 12. CDR1 MNHEY and CDR2 SVGEGT come from the germline V gene. This chain's CDR3 is CASRQLGQGKDYGYTF. The part of the CDR3 DNA that was read is TGTGCCAGCAGACAACTCGGACAGGGTAAAGACTATGGC.

Note on this clone: The read ends 3 residues before the CDR3 terminus; that terminus is restored from the germline J gene. The chain combines TRBV30 with TRBJ2-3; weak D call: TRBD2 (6 bases). V lost 4 bases and J lost 6, with 14 bases in between. There are 13 residues in the CDR3. The germline gives CDR1 GTSNPN, CDR2 SVGIG (reference sequence). The sequenced CDR3 bases are TGTGCCTGGATCCTGGGGGGTTCCGATACG. This sequence encodes CAWILGGSDT. The full CDR3 protein reads CAWILGGSDTQYF.

To note about this clone: Read data end 3 residues before the CDR3 end; the end is taken from the germline J gene. V usage is TRBV6-2 or TRBV6-3 and J usage is TRBJ2-2; D gene ambiguous. CDR1 is MNHEY and CDR2 is SVGEGT in the germline V gene. The CDR3 length is 17 residues. The V end lost 0 bases, the J end lost 0 bases, and 11 bases lay between the germline ends. The covered CDR3 bases are TGTGCCAGCAGTTACTCTTTGAGAGCAACGAACACCGGGGAG. Translation: CASSYSLRATNTGE. The full CDR3 protein reads CASSYSLRATNTGELFF.

Worth noting for this clone: The read stops 3 residues short of the end of the CDR3; the missing end is completed from the germline J gene. The chain carries TRBV5-1 and TRBJ1-4; perhaps TRBD1 as D (5 bases). Germline CDR1 is SGHRS and CDR2 is YFSETQ. The CDR3 extends over 14 amino acids. V lost 0 bases and J 5 bases, leaving 8 bases between the germline ends. CDR3 DNA (partial): TGCGCCAGCAGCTTGGTGGCAGGGAATGAAAAA. This codes for CASSLVAGNEK. The whole CDR3 protein is CASSLVAGNEKLFF.

About this clone itself: The read ends 3 residues early relative to the CDR3; the germline J gene fills the gap. The rearrangement joins TRBV6-1 to TRBJ2-1; D gene ambiguous. Per germline, CDR1 MNHNS and CDR2 SASEGT. The CDR3 contains 13 residues. Trimming took off 0 bases at V and 3 bases at J, with 3 bases between the two ends. CDR3 DNA (partial): TGTGCCAGCAGTGAAGCTATCTACAATGAG. Translation gives CASSEAIYNE. The entire CDR3 sequence reads CASSEAIYNEQFF.

For this clone: The read ends 3 residues early relative to the CDR3; the germline J gene fills the gap. The chain links TRBV20-1 to TRBJ2-3; D is possibly TRBD2 (5 bases). The CDR3 has 14 amino acids. CDR1 is DFQATT, CDR2 SNEGSKA, per germline (reference sequence). V was shortened by 5 bases and J by 6 bases, with 18 bases between the two germline ends. Partial CDR3 DNA: TGCAGTGCTCATCTCCGAAGACTACGGGATACG. Translated, it gives CSAHLRRLRDT. The CDR3 reads in full as CSAHLRRLRDTQYF.

With respect to this clone: The read terminates 3 residues before the CDR3 end, so the remaining end is supplied by the germline J gene. This chain uses TRBV20-1 with TRBJ2-2, with a possible D match to TRBD2 (5 bases). Trimming cost V 1 base and J 1 base, with 7 bases left between them. CDR1 is DFQATT, CDR2 SNEGSKA, per germline (reference sequence). The CDR3 length is 14 residues. The CDR3 protein is CSARGSGNTGELFF. CDR3 DNA (partial): TGCAGTGCTAGAGGGAGCGGGAACACCGGGGAG.

Regarding this clone: The missing CDR3 end, 3 residues past where the read stops, is filled in from the germline J gene. V and J are TRBV7-8 and TRBJ2-3, with TRBD2 matching 12 bases. Trimming took 4 bases from V and 0 from J; bases not matched to a gene: 8. Germline V lookup: CDR1 SGHVS, CDR2 FQNEAQ. CDR3 length: 18 amino acids. CDR3 sequence reads: CASSSRLAGVISTDTQYF. The sequenced CDR3 bases are TGTGCCAGCAGCTCGCGACTAGCGGGAGTAATTAGCACAGATACG.

Of note for this clone: The read halts 3 residues ahead of the CDR3 end, with the missing end drawn from the germline J gene. The chain combines TRBV20-1 with TRBJ2-1, with 9 bases fitting TRBD1. The CDR3 extends over 14 amino acids. Germline V gene lookup returns CDR1 DFQATT and CDR2 SNEGSKA (reference sequence). V lost 3 bases, J lost 7 bases, and 7 bases stayed unmatched. The part of the CDR3 DNA that was read is TGCAGTGCTAGCTGGGGGGACAGGGTGAATGAG. It codes for CSASWGDRVNE. The full CDR3 protein is CSASWGDRVNEQFF.

As concerns this clone: The read finishes 3 residues shy of the CDR3 end, and the germline J gene is used to complete it. The rearrangement uses TRBV2 and TRBJ2-3, with 9 bases aligning to TRBD2. With V trimmed by 7 bases and J by 5 bases, 10 bases remained unmatched. Germline loops: CDR1 SNHLY, CDR2 FYNNEI. The CDR3 is 15 residues long. CDR3 loop: CASTYSGGLGDTQYF. Partial CDR3 DNA: TGTGCCAGCACGTATAGCGGGGGCCTTGGAGATACG.

Concerning this clone: The observed sequence ends 3 residues before the CDR3 terminus, with the missing tail filled in from the germline J gene. J is TRBJ1-4 and V is TRBV20-1; perhaps TRBD1 as D (5 bases). CDR3 length equals 11 residues. V lost 6 bases and J 5 bases, leaving 7 bases between the germline ends. Germline V gives CDR1 DFQATT, CDR2 SNEGSKA (reference sequence). Incomplete CDR3 DNA: TGCAGTGCCGCAGGGAATGAAAAA. Its translation is CSAAGNEK. Given in full, the CDR3 is CSAAGNEKLFF.

A word on this clone: The DNA ends 3 residues before the CDR3 does, and the rest of the CDR3 is filled in from the germline J gene. V is TRBV2 and J is TRBJ1-1; D uncertain. Germline V CDR1 and CDR2: SNHLY, FYNNEI. The CDR3 totals 13 residues. CDR3: CASTTPGRVGAFF. The CDR3 bases that were read are TGTGCCAGCACGACCCCCGGCCGGGTGGGA.

Turning to this clone: The read ends 3 residues shy of where the CDR3 ends; the end is completed using the germline J gene. The chain is built from TRBV5-1 and TRBJ1-4; D is undetermined. The CDR3 spans 14 residues. Germline lookup yields CDR1 SGHRS and CDR2 YFSETQ. The V end lost 0 bases, the J end lost 4 bases, and 7 bases lay between the germline ends. CDR3 loop: CASSLGQNNEKLFF. Incomplete CDR3 DNA: TGCGCCAGCAGCTTGGGGCAGAATAATGAAAAA.

Of note for this clone: The read comes to an end 3 residues before the CDR3 does, leaving the germline J gene to fill in the end. The rearrangement links TRBV5-1 to TRBJ2-3; D possibly corresponds to TRBD2 (5 bases). This CDR3 has 15 amino acids. The V and J ends lost 4 bases and 1 base respectively, with 13 bases between them. CDR1 is SGHRS and CDR2 is YFSETQ in the germline V gene. The CDR3 bases that were read are TGCGCCAGCAGCACAAGAGCGGACGGCACAGATACG. It encodes CASSTRADGTDT. The CDR3 as a whole reads CASSTRADGTDTQYF. Based on the CDR3 plus reference TRBV5-1 and TRBJ2-3, the full variable domain is KAGVTQTPRYLIKTRGQQVTLSCSPISGHRSVSWYQQTPGQGLQFLFEYFSETQRNKGNFPGRFSGRQFSNSRSEMNVSTLELGDSALYLCASSTRADGTDTQYFGPGTRLTVL.

The CDR3 sequence: CASSRSTGELFF. The CDR3 bases that were read are TGTGCCAGCAGCCGTTCCACCGGGGAG. The chain couples TRBV7-2 to TRBJ2-2; D uncertain. The read gets to within 3 residues of the CDR3 end, and the germline J gene fills in the rest. The germline V and J ends were trimmed by 5 bases and 4 bases, with 5 bases remaining between them. The CDR3 contains 12 residues. The germline V gene encodes CDR1 SGHTA and CDR2 FQGNSA.

As to this clone: With the read ending 3 residues before the CDR3 end, the germline J gene is used to fill in that end. The rearrangement joins TRBV20-1 to TRBJ1-5, with D perhaps matching TRBD1 (6 bases). There are 12 residues in the CDR3. V shed 6 bases and J shed 7 bases, with 13 bases lying between them. Germline loops: CDR1 DFQATT, CDR2 SNEGSKA (reference sequence). The CDR3 bases that were read are TGCAGTGCAGCGAGGGGGAACCAGCCC. Residues: CSAARGNQP. Given in full, the CDR3 is CSAARGNQPQHF.